This T cell receptor beta chain was sequenced during a study of CD8 T cells in ankylosing spondylitis. TCRdb fed the 5' RACE reads into MiXCR, producing one record per CDR3 protein. The table includes about 350,000 distinct CDR3 sequences, 20% detected once. Germline V CDR1 and CDR2: MDHEN, SYDVKM. This CDR3 region has 17 residues. Between the trimmed V and J ends, which lost 3 bases and 0 bases, there was a span of 18 bases. Sequencing was performed on blood, either unsorted or a sorted T cell fraction (not recorded which). This sequence joins TRBV28 and TRBJ2-7, with no clear D. This TCR came from a male donor with ankylosing spondylitis or in good health (not recorded which). The CDR3 reads CASSFWGSGSYSYEQYF. CDR3 bases: TGTGCCAGCAGTTTTTGGGGTTCGGGCTCCTACTCCTACGAGCAGTACTTC.